This TCR beta chain stems from a study of T cells in Graves' hyperthyroidism and ophthalmopathy. Study conclusions and caveats: Ophthalmopathy could be told apart from stable hyperthyroidism with a 13 V-J model.

Uncontrolled infections, other autoimmune diseases, pregnancy or lactation led to exclusion of patients. Per germline, CDR1 SGHVS and CDR2 FQNEAQ. The CDR3 length is 14 residues. Trimming removed 3 bases at V and 4 bases at J, with 12 bases between. Template material for amplifying TCR beta CDR3 regions consisted of RNA transcripts. First-round RT-PCR of the TCR CDR3 relied on the HTBI primer set. TCRdb re-analysed the multiplex PCR reads in MiXCR, keeping a single row per CDR3 protein. The sample has approximately 590,000 distinct CDR3 sequences; 46% are singletons. Turning to this clonotype: Its antigen remains unknown. A much larger clone differs from this one at a single base, so this may be a read error. The final CDR3 position lacks the conserved phenylalanine or tryptophan, pointing to a likely read error.

The V gene is TRBV7-8, the J gene TRBJ1-2; the D is unclear. This receptor was taken from a woman younger than 35 with Graves' hyperthyroidism. The sequencing input was peripheral blood or thyroid tissue (not recorded which). The CDR3 protein is CASSLGKGSYGYTC. The CDR3 DNA follows: TGTGCCAGCAGCTTGGGGAAGGGTTCCTATGGCTACACCTGC.